The TCR beta chain under discussion was sequenced for a study of CD4 T cells in relation to SARS-CoV-2 and coronaviruses. Overall study findings and caveats: The cross-reactivity analysis covered only spike protein, not other viral proteins. About 65% of donors had memory CD4+ clonotypes crossrecognizing SARS-CoV-2 and common cold coronavirus spike.

Germline V gene sequence: CDR1 SGHRS, CDR2 YFSETQ. The CDR3 runs to 14 residues. V lost 4 bases to trimming and J lost 2 bases; unmatched junction nucleotides: 5. Before the COVID-19 pandemic, during about 2010-2019, CD4+ T cells were taken from unexposed donors. CD4+ T cells were isolated from the cells after 10 days of culture. As cell numbers allowed, unexposed-donor CD4+ T cells faced SARS-CoV-2 S/N and four cold-coronavirus spikes. Profiling relied on immunoSEQ multiplex PCR, and the TCRdb table lists in-frame clones only, not all of them. Among just over 25,000 clones listed, under 80% were seen once. As regards this clone: The antigen is unknown.

The sample was CD4+ T cells from PBMCs, cultured in vitro. The chain carries TRBV5-1 and TRBJ2-5, with TRBD2 matching 7 bases. The source of this sequence is a human donor in good health. In nucleotides, the CDR3 is TGCGCCAGCAGCGGAACTAGCGCTCAAGAGACCCAGTACTTC. It yields the protein CASSGTSAQETQYF.